These 4 T cell receptor beta chains came from one sample sequenced in a study of siplizumab effects on memory and regulatory T cells (dated by TCRdb to between 2018 and 2021). The library was produced with the immunoSEQ multiplex PCR assay. Held by TCRdb, this immuneACCESS table contains in-frame sequences only and omits some clones. Under half of the omission traces to an unresolved V gene where checked; the cause of the rest is unknown. This sample comprises some 100,000 clones, around 95% of them detected only once. Under 0.7% of the sample is taken by the ten largest. Material for sequencing was Tregs sorted from blood. Receptor source: a human donor in good health.

The CDR3 nucleotides are TGTGCCAGCCATAGGGGTAGGGTCAACACTGAAGCTTTCTTT. It yields the protein CASHRGRVNTEAFF. The rearrangement links TRBV6-6 to TRBJ1-1, with D tentatively TRBD1 (5 bases). This CDR3 has 14 residues. V was shortened by 8 bases and J by 2 bases, with 15 bases between the two germline ends. Germline V gene sequence: CDR1 MNHNY, CDR2 SVGAGI (reference sequence).

The V and J genes are TRBV6-1 and TRBJ1-2; 8 bases are shared with TRBD1. Per the germline V gene, CDR1 is MNHNS and CDR2 is SASEGT. The CDR3 is 15 amino acids. The ends lost 8 bases at V and 3 bases at J; junction bases unmatched: 11. The CDR3 bases are TGTGCCAGCCGCCCGGGACAGGCCTTGGACTATGGCTACACCTTC. Translating it yields CASRPGQALDYGYTF.

The chain links TRBV9 to TRBJ1-1; 11 nucleotides agree with TRBD1. The V and J ends lost 3 bases and 6 bases, in that order; junction bases with no gene match: 4. The CDR3 totals 14 residues. In germline, CDR1 is SGDLS, CDR2 YYNGEE. CDR3 DNA: TGTGCCAGCAGCGCCGGGACAGGGGGGTCTGAAGCTTTCTTT. It encodes CASSAGTGGSEAFF.

The V and J genes are TRBV28 and TRBJ2-7; the match to TRBD1 covers 8 bases. Germline CDR1 is MDHEN and CDR2 is SYDVKM. V shed 5 bases, J shed 6 bases, and the junction held 3 bases outside the gene matches. This CDR3 has 12 amino acids. In DNA, the CDR3 is TGTGCCAGCAGTCCCACAGGGGGCGAGCAGTACTTC. Amino acids: CASSPTGGEQYF.